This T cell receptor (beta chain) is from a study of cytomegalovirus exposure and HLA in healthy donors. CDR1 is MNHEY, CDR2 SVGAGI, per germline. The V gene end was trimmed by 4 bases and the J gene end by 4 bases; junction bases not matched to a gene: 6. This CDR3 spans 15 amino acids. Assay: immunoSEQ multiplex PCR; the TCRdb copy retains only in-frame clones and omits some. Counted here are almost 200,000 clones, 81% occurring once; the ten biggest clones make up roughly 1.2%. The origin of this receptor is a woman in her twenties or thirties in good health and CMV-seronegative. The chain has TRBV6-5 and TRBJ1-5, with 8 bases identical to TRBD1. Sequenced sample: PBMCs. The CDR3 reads CASSSRTGRNQPQHF. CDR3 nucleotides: TGTGCCAGCAGTTCCCGGACAGGGAGGAATCAGCCCCAGCATTTT.